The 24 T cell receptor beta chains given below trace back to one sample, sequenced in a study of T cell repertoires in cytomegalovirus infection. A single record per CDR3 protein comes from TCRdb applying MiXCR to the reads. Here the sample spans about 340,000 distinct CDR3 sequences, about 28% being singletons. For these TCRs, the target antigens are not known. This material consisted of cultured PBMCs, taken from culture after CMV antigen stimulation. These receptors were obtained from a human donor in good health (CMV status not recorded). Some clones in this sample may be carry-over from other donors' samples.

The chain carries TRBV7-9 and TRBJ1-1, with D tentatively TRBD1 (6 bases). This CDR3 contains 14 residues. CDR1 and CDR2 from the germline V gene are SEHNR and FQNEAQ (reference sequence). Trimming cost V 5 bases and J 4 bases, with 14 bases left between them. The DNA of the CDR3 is TGTGCCAGCAGCCCCCGACAGGTGAGCACTGAAGCTTTCTTT. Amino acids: CASSPRQVSTEAFF.

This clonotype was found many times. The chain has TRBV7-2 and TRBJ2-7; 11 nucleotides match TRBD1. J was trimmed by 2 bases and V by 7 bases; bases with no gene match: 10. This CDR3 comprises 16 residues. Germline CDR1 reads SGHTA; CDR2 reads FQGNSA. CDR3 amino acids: CASTPDTGQGAYEQYF. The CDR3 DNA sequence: TGTGCCAGCACCCCGGATACGGGACAGGGGGCCTACGAGCAGTACTTC.

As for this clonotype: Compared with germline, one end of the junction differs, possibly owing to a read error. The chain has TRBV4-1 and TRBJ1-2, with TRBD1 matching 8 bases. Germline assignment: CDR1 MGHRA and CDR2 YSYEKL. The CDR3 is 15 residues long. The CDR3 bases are TGTGCCAGCAGCCGACAATCAGACAGGGGTTATGGCTACACCTTC. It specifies CASSRQSDRGYGYTF.

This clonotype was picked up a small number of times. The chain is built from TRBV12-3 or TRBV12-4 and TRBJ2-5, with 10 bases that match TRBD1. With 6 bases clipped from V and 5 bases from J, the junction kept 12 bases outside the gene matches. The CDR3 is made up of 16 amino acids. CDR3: CASSSLGTGAAETQYF. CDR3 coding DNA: TGTGCCAGCAGCTCATTGGGGACAGGGGCGGCGGAGACCCAGTACTTC.

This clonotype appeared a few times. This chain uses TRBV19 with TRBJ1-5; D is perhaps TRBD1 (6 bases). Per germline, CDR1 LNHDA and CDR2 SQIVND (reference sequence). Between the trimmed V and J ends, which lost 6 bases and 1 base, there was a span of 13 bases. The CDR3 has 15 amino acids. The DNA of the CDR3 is TGTGCCAGTAGAGAACAGGGCGTGAGCAATCAGCCCCAGCATTTT. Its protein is CASREQGVSNQPQHF.

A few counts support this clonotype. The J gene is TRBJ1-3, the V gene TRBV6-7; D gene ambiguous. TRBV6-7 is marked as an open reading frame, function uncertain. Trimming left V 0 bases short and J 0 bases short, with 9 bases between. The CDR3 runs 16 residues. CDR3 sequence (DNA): TGTGCCAGCAGTTACTCGGACCTTAGCTCTGGAAACACCATATATTTT. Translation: CASSYSDLSSGNTIYF.

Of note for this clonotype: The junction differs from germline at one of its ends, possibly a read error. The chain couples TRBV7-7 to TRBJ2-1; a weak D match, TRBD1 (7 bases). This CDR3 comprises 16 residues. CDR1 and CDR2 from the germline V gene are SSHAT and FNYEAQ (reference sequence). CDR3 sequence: CASSFSGGDRADEQFF. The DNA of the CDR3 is TGTGCTAGCAGCTTTAGCGGAGGAGACAGGGCCGATGAGCAGTTCTTC.

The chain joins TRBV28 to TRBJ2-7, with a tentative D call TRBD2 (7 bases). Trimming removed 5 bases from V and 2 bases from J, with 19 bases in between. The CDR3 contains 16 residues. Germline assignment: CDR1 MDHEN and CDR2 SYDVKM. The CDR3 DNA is TGTGCCAGCAGTCCGAAGGGGGGGGGTCTCCCCTACGAGCAGTACTTC. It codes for CASSPKGGGLPYEQYF.

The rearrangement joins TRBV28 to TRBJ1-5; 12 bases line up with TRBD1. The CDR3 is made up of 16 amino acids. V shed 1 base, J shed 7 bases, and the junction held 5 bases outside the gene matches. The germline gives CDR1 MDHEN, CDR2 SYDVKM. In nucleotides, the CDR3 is TGTGCCAGCAGTTTATCTGGGACAGGGGGCGCCCAGCCCCAGCATTTT. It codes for CASSLSGTGGAQPQHF.

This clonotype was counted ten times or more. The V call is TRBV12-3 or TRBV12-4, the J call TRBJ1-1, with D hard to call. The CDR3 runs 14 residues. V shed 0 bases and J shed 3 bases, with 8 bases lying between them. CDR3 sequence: CASSLAVGYTEAFF. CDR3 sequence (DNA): TGTGCCAGCAGTTTAGCCGTAGGGTACACTGAAGCTTTCTTT.

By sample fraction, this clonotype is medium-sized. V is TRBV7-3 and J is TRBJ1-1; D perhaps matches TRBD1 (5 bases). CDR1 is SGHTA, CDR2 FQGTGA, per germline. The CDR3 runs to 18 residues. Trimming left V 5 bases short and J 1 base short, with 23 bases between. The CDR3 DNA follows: TGTGCCAGCAGCAACACCCTGAGATCCAGGGCGGAGAACACTGAAGCTTTCTTT. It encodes CASSNTLRSRAENTEAFF.

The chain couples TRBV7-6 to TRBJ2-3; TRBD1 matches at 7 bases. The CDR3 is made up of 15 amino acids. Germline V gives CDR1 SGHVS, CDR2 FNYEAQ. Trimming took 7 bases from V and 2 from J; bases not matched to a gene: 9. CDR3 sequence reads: CASTQGGSSTDTQYF. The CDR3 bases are TGTGCCAGCACCCAAGGGGGCAGTTCCACAGATACGCAGTATTTT.

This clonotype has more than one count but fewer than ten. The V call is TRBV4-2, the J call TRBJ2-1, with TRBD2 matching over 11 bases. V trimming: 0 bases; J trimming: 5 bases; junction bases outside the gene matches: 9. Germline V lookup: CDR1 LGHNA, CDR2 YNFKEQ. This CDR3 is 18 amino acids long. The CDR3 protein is CASSQEYRSGRANNEQFF. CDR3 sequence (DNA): TGTGCCAGCAGCCAAGAATATCGTAGCGGGAGGGCCAACAATGAGCAGTTCTTC.

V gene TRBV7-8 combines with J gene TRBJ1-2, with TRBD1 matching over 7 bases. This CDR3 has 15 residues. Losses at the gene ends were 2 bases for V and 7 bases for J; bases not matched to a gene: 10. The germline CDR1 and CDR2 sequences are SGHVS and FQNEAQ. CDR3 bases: TGTGCCAGCAGCTTAACCCAGGACAGGTCAGGTGGCTACACCTTC. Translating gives CASSLTQDRSGGYTF.

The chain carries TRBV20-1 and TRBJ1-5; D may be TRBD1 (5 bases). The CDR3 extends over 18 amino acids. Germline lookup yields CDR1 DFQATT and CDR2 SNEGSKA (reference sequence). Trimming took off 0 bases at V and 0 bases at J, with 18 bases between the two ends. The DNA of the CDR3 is TGCAGTGCTAGAGATGGGACTGCGCTTCTTTATAGCAATCAGCCCCAGCATTTT. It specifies CSARDGTALLYSNQPQHF.

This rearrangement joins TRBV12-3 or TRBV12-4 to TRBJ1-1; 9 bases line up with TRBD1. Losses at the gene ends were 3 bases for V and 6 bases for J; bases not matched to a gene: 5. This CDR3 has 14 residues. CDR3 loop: CASSFRQGGAEAFF. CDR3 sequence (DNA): TGTGCCAGCAGTTTTAGACAGGGGGGGGCTGAAGCTTTCTTT.

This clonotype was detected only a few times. Here the CDR3 DNA reads TGTGCCAGCAGTCGCAGGGCCAGCTATGGCTACACCTTC. This gives the protein CASSRRASYGYTF. The chain combines TRBV12-3 or TRBV12-4 with TRBJ1-2; a possible D gene is TRBD1 (5 bases). V lost 5 bases and J 4 bases, leaving 11 bases between the germline ends. The CDR3 spans 13 residues.

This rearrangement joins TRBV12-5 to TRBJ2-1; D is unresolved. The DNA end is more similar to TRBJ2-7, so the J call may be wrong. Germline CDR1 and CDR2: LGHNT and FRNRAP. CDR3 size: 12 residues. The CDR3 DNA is TGTGCTAGTGGTTTGGTATTTGATGAGCAGTACTTC. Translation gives CASGLVFDEQYF.

DNA of the CDR3: TGTGCCAGCAGTTACTCGGGAGGGACAGAGCAGTTCTTC. It encodes CASSYSGGTEQFF. This chain links TRBV6-5 with TRBJ2-1, with a weak D call TRBD2 (7 bases). Per germline, CDR1 MNHEY and CDR2 SVGAGI. The CDR3 covers 13 residues. The ends were cut back, 0 bases at V and 10 bases at J, with 10 bases in the middle.

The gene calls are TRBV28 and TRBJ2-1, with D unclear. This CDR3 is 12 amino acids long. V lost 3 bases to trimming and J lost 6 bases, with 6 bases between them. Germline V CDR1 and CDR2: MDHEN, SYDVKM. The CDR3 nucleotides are TGTGCCAGCAGTTTGTACGTCAATGAGCAGTTCTTC. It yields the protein CASSLYVNEQFF.

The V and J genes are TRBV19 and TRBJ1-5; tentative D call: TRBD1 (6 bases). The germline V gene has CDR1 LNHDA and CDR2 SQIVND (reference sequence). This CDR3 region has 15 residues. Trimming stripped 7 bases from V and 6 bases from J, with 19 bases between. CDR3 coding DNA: TGTGCCAGTAATATCGGGGGGCACGTTCTTCAGCCCCAGCATTTT. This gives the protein CASNIGGHVLQPQHF.

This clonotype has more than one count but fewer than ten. Here the CDR3 reads CASSLVGPYNEQFF. The CDR3 DNA reads as TGTGCCAGCAGCTTGGTGGGCCCTTACAATGAGCAGTTCTTC. The chain uses TRBV7-3 and TRBJ2-1; D not certain. V was trimmed by 3 bases and J by 4 bases, leaving 10 bases between them. CDR1 is SGHTA and CDR2 is FQGTGA in the germline V gene. The CDR3 sequence is 14 residues long.

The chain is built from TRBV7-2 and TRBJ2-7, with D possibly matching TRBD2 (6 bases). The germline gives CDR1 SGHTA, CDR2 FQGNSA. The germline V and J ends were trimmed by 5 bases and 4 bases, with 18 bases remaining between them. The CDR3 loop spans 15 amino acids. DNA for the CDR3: TGTGCCAGCAGCGGGACTGGATGGGGGGATTACGAGCAGTACTTC. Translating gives CASSGTGWGDYEQYF.

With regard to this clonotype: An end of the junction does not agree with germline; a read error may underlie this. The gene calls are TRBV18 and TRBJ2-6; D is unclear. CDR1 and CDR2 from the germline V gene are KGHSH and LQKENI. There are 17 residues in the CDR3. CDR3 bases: TGTCCCAGCGCCCCTAGGACGGTCGACTCTGGGGCCAACGTCCTGACTTTC. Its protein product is CPSAPRTVDSGANVLTF. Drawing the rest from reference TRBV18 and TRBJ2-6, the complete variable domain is NAGVMQNPRHLVRRRGQEARLRCSPMKGHSHVYWYRQLPEEGLKFMVYLQKENIIDESGMPKERFSAEFPKEGPSILRIQQVVRGDSAAYFCPSAPRTVDSGANVLTFGAGSRLTVL.